The 27 T cell receptor beta chains below all came from one sample that was sequenced in a study of regulatory T cells in long-lasting Graves disease. Combining iRepertoire HTBI primers with Arm-PCR of CDR3 regions, the authors built TCR beta libraries. TCRdb itself ran the multiplex PCR reads through MiXCR, one entry per CDR3 protein. The repertoire holds under 450,000 distinct CDR3 sequences, around 22% seen once, with roughly 30% in the top ten. Time point described: persistent/refractory GD, antithyroid drugs over 5 years with positive TRAb. RNA isolated from PBMCs was used to make the TCR library. This specimen was peripheral blood mononuclear cells (PBMCs), taken when the disease was refractory, from a patient treated with antithyroid drugs. The receptors come from a female donor with Graves disease.

CDR3 bases: TGCGCCAGCAGCAAAACCTACAATGAGCAGTTCTTC. It specifies CASSKTYNEQFF. The chain joins TRBV5-1 to TRBJ2-1; D is undetermined. Germline values: CDR1 SGHRS, CDR2 YFSETQ. The CDR3 is 12 amino acids. V was cut by 4 bases and J by 2 bases, with 4 bases left in between.

This clonotype was seen just once. No conserved phenylalanine or tryptophan ends this CDR3, so it is likely a read error. The genes are TRBV7-9 and TRBJ1-1; unclear D gene. Trimming removed 6 bases at V and 1 base at J, with 18 bases between. This CDR3 contains 16 residues. The germline V gene has CDR1 SEHNR and CDR2 FQNEAQ (reference sequence). The CDR3 spells CASRHDRVNWNTEAFL. CDR3 coding DNA: TGTGCCAGCAGACACGACCGGGTCAACTGGAACACTGAAGCTTTCCTT.

V gene TRBV28 combines with J gene TRBJ2-1; no definite D call. The germline gives CDR1 MDHEN, CDR2 SYDVKM. CDR3 length: 12 amino acids. Trimming shortened V by 8 bases and J by 6 bases, and 11 bases separated the two germline ends. In nucleotides, the CDR3 is TGTGCCAGCGGCCCGTGGCCCAATGAGCAGTTCTTC. Translation gives CASGPWPNEQFF.

The gene calls are TRBV29-1 and TRBJ1-5, with D uncertain. Germline V CDR1 and CDR2: SQVTM, ANQGSEA. The CDR3 contains 13 residues. Deletions cut 6 bases from V and 5 bases from J, with 14 bases between. The CDR3 sequence is CSVGKGTDQPQHF. CDR3 bases: TGCAGCGTGGGGAAGGGCACGGATCAGCCCCAGCATTTT.

This clonotype was counted at least ten times. V gene TRBV2 combines with J gene TRBJ2-7; tentatively, D is TRBD1 (5 bases). The CDR3 loop spans 17 amino acids. V shed 3 bases and J shed 0 bases, with 18 bases lying between them. Germline CDR1 reads SNHLY; CDR2 reads FYNNEI. The CDR3 loop reads CASSDLLRQRISYEQYF. DNA of the CDR3: TGTGCCAGCAGTGATCTTCTAAGACAGCGCATCTCCTACGAGCAGTACTTC.

This clonotype occurred a few times. The V call is TRBV25-1, the J call TRBJ1-4, with a weak D call TRBD1 (5 bases). The CDR3 is made up of 16 amino acids. Trimming removed 1 base from V and 4 bases from J, with 13 bases in between. CDR1 is MGHDK and CDR2 is SYGVNS in the germline V gene. CDR3 loop: CASSESAGTFNEKLFF. DNA of the CDR3: TGTGCCAGCAGTGAATCGGCGGGGACCTTTAATGAAAAACTGTTTTTT.

This clonotype was seen many times. The rearrangement links TRBV12-3 or TRBV12-4 to TRBJ2-5; 10 bases align to TRBD1. The CDR3 loop spans 14 amino acids. Unmatched junction bases numbered 6, after V lost 6 bases and J lost 5 bases. CDR3 DNA sequence: TGTGCCAGCAGGCTGACAGGGGGCCTGGAGACCCAGTACTTC. Encoded protein: CASRLTGGLETQYF.

This clonotype occurred a few times. The chain joins TRBV5-1 to TRBJ2-7, with 9 bases lining up with TRBD1. The CDR3 is 15 amino acids. The J segment lost 0 bases and the V segment lost 4 bases, leaving 5 bases of the junction unmatched. Per the germline V gene, CDR1 is SGHRS and CDR2 is YFSETQ. Here the CDR3 reads CASSGRDRDSYEQYF. CDR3 nucleotides: TGCGCCAGCAGCGGCCGGGACAGGGACTCCTACGAGCAGTACTTC.

The gene calls are TRBV15 and TRBJ2-7; D call uncertain. V lost 0 bases to trimming and J lost 1 base, with 10 bases between them. The CDR3 has 15 residues. The germline V gene has CDR1 LNHNV and CDR2 YYDKDF (reference sequence). CDR3 in amino acids: CATSREPGHSYEQYF. CDR3 nucleotide sequence: TGTGCCACCAGCAGAGAGCCAGGTCATTCCTACGAGCAGTACTTC.

There are many counts of this clonotype. The chain has TRBV24-1 and TRBJ2-2; D remains unclear. V was pared by 8 bases and J by 0 bases, with 6 bases between. This CDR3 is built from 13 residues. Germline V lookup: CDR1 KGHDR, CDR2 SFDVKD. The CDR3 protein is CATTRSNTGELFF. DNA of the CDR3: TGTGCCACCACAAGATCGAACACCGGGGAGCTGTTTTTT.

Ten or more counts support this clonotype. This sequence joins TRBV7-9 and TRBJ1-2, with 12 bases matching TRBD1. J gave up 8 bases and V 5 bases, and 6 bases lay outside the gene matches. The germline gives CDR1 SEHNR, CDR2 FQNEAQ (reference sequence). The CDR3 is 14 residues long. The CDR3 is CASSTGTGGGGYTF. For the CDR3, the DNA is TGTGCCAGCAGCACAGGGACAGGGGGCGGCGGCTACACCTTC. Based on the CDR3 plus reference TRBV7-9 and TRBJ1-2, the full variable domain is DTGVSQNPRHKITKRGQNVTFRCDPISEHNRLYWYRQTLGQGPEFLTYFQNEAQLEKSRLLSDRFSAERPKGSFSTLEIQRTEQGDSAMYLCASSTGTGGGGYTFGSGTRLTVV.

The chain carries TRBV20-1 and TRBJ2-5, with 7 bases identical to TRBD2. With V trimmed by 0 bases and J by 5 bases, 9 bases remained unmatched. The germline V gene encodes CDR1 DFQATT and CDR2 SNEGSKA (reference sequence). The CDR3 runs 15 residues. CDR3 in DNA: TGCAGTGCTAGAGATTGGCGACTAGCAGACGAGACCCAGTACTTC. This encodes CSARDWRLADETQYF.

The V call is TRBV24-1, the J call TRBJ2-2; 9 nucleotides line up with TRBD2. Germline V CDR1 and CDR2: KGHDR, SFDVKD. There are 14 residues in the CDR3. V dropped 8 bases and J dropped 2; count of bases not matched to a gene: 2. This chain's CDR3 is CATKREANTGELFF. Here the CDR3 DNA reads TGTGCCACCAAGCGGGAGGCCAACACCGGGGAGCTGTTTTTT.

There are a few counts of this clonotype. The chain joins TRBV5-1 to TRBJ2-7; TRBD1 is a possible D gene (5 bases). The CDR3 length is 15 residues. Germline V gene data show CDR1 as SGHRS and CDR2 as YFSETQ. V lost 0 bases to trimming and J lost 4 bases, with 14 bases between them. The DNA of the CDR3 is TGCGCCAGCAGCTTGGCCTCAGGGATGGGTTACGAGCAGTACTTC. It encodes CASSLASGMGYEQYF.

The chain recombines TRBV20-1 with TRBJ2-5; 9 bases match TRBD2. Trimming cost V 3 bases and J 7 bases; bases outside gene matches: 6. This CDR3 has 13 residues. Germline lookup yields CDR1 DFQATT and CDR2 SNEGSKA (reference sequence). The DNA of the CDR3 is TGCAGTGCTAGGGGTGGCGGGAGGGGGACCCAGTACTTC. Residues: CSARGGGRGTQYF.

The gene calls are TRBV19 and TRBJ1-4, with D perhaps TRBD1 (6 bases). Trimming took off 7 bases at V and 7 bases at J, with 16 bases between the two ends. CDR3 length: 14 amino acids. Per germline, CDR1 LNHDA and CDR2 SQIVND (reference sequence). The chain's CDR3 is CASTKGGRSEKLFF. The DNA for the CDR3 is TGTGCCAGTACCAAGGGGGGGCGCAGTGAAAAACTGTTTTTT.

The chain uses TRBV7-9 and TRBJ2-7, with 10 bases fitting TRBD1. V shed 4 bases and J 3 bases; nucleotides not matched to a gene: 6. The V gene's germline CDR1 is SEHNR and CDR2 FQNEAQ (reference sequence). The CDR3 loop spans 15 amino acids. In DNA, the CDR3 is TGTGCCAGCAGCTCAAGGGACAGGGGCCGCTACGAGCAGTACTTC. Amino acid sequence: CASSSRDRGRYEQYF.

This clonotype was seen more than once but under ten times. The chain joins TRBV5-6 to TRBJ1-2, with no clear D. This CDR3 has 12 residues. Germline CDR1 reads SGHDT; CDR2 reads YYEEEE. The V and J ends lost 4 bases and 6 bases respectively, with 10 bases between them. Written as DNA, the CDR3 is TGTGCCAGCAGCATAACCAAGGATGGCTACACCTTC. Translation gives CASSITKDGYTF.

The chain has TRBV19 and TRBJ1-6; TRBD1 matches at 8 bases. Germline V gene lookup returns CDR1 LNHDA and CDR2 SQIVND (reference sequence). This CDR3 comprises 14 residues. The J segment lost 8 bases and the V segment lost 3 bases, leaving 3 bases of the junction unmatched. The CDR3, as DNA: TGTGCCAGTAGTATTACGGACAGGGATTCACCCCTCCACTTT. Its translation: CASSITDRDSPLHF.

The chain combines TRBV6-8 with TRBJ1-1; no reliable D call. V gave up 2 bases and J gave up 0 bases, with 10 bases separating them. The CDR3 spans 15 residues. Germline CDR1 is MNHGY and CDR2 is SAAAGT. CDR3 DNA sequence: TGTGCCAGCAGTTACCTGGTAACTATGAACACTGAAGCTTTCTTT. Its protein product is CASSYLVTMNTEAFF.

V usage is TRBV7-8 and J usage is TRBJ1-1; possible D gene TRBD1, 5 bases. The germline V gene encodes CDR1 SGHVS and CDR2 FQNEAQ. The CDR3 totals 16 residues. V lost 2 bases and J lost 4, with 17 bases in between. The CDR3 reads CASSLTRGRRATEAFF. For the CDR3, the DNA is TGTGCCAGCAGCTTAACCCGAGGGCGCAGGGCCACTGAAGCTTTCTTT.

A single count supports this clonotype. This clone may be a read error of a much larger clone one base away. It is likely a read error, because the conserved phenylalanine at the end of the CDR3 is missing. The rearrangement joins TRBV2 to TRBJ2-2; 10 nucleotides line up with TRBD1. V shed 7 bases, J shed 8 bases, and the junction held 10 bases outside the gene matches. Looked up from germline, CDR1 is SNHLY and CDR2 is FYNNEI. The CDR3 runs to 15 residues. For the CDR3, the DNA is TGTGCCAGCAAAGACAGGGGGCATAGAACGGGGGAGCTGTTTTGT. As protein: CASKDRGHRTGELFC.

This clonotype came up a few times. The chain employs TRBV7-3 and TRBJ2-7; no clear D gene. CDR3 size: 15 residues. The V and J ends lost 2 bases and 4 bases respectively, with 15 bases between them. The germline CDR1 and CDR2 sequences are SGHTA and FQGTGA. CDR3 residues: CASSLVAGREYEQYF. The DNA for the CDR3 is TGTGCCAGCAGCTTAGTGGCCGGACGAGAATACGAGCAGTACTTC.

V gene TRBV15 combines with J gene TRBJ2-7; D is tentatively TRBD1 or TRBD2 (5 bases each). This CDR3 has 18 residues. Deletions cut 5 bases from V and 0 bases from J, with 23 bases between. Germline lookup yields CDR1 LNHNV and CDR2 YYDKDF (reference sequence). CDR3 DNA sequence: TGTGCCACCAGCTTGGGACCAGCGGATCACGAGAGCTCCTACGAGCAGTACTTC. This translates into CATSLGPADHESSYEQYF. The full variable domain, with the rest looked up from reference TRBV15 and TRBJ2-7, is DAMVIQNPRYQVTQFGKPVTLSCSQTLNHNVMYWYQQKSSQAPKLLFHYYDKDFNNEADTPDNFQSRRPNTSFCFLDIRSPGLGDTAMYLCATSLGPADHESSYEQYFGPGTRLTVT.

CDR3 protein: CAISVNANEQYF. The CDR3 DNA is TGTGCCATCAGTGTGAATGCGAACGAGCAGTACTTC. The chain combines TRBV10-3 with TRBJ2-7; no reliable D call. Germline CDR1 reads ENHRY; CDR2 reads SYGVKD. Trimming took 4 bases from V and 5 from J, leaving 9 bases between them. There are 12 residues in the CDR3.

This clonotype has just a few counts. V usage is TRBV11-2 and J usage is TRBJ1-3; D is undetermined. The CDR3 sequence is 15 residues long. Germline assignment: CDR1 SGHAT and CDR2 FQNNGV. The germline V and J ends were trimmed by 0 bases and 4 bases, with 10 bases remaining between them. CDR3 DNA sequence: TGTGCCAGCAGCTTAGAGGGCTTTCTCGGAAACACCATATATTTT. Its translation is CASSLEGFLGNTIYF.

This clonotype was seen more than once but under ten times. V usage is TRBV6-1 and J usage is TRBJ2-7, with D perhaps TRBD2 (6 bases). There are 15 residues in the CDR3. Trimming removed 9 bases from V and 4 bases from J, with 22 bases in between. Germline lookup yields CDR1 MNHNS and CDR2 SASEGT. CDR3 region: CASRARPGEAYEQYF. Written as DNA, the CDR3 is TGTGCCAGTCGCGCCCGACCCGGGGAGGCGTACGAGCAGTACTTC.